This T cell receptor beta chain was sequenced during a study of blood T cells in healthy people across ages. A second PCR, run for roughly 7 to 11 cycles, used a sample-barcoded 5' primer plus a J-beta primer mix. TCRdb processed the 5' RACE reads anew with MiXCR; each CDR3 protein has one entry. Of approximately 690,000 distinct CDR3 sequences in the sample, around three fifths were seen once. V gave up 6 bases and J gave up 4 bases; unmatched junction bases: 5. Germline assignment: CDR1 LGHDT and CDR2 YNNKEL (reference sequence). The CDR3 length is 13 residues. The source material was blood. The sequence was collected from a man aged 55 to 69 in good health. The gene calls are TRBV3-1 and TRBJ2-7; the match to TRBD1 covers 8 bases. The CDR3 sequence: CASSRQGRYEQYF. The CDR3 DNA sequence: TGTGCCAGCAGTCGACAGGGGAGATACGAGCAGTACTTC.